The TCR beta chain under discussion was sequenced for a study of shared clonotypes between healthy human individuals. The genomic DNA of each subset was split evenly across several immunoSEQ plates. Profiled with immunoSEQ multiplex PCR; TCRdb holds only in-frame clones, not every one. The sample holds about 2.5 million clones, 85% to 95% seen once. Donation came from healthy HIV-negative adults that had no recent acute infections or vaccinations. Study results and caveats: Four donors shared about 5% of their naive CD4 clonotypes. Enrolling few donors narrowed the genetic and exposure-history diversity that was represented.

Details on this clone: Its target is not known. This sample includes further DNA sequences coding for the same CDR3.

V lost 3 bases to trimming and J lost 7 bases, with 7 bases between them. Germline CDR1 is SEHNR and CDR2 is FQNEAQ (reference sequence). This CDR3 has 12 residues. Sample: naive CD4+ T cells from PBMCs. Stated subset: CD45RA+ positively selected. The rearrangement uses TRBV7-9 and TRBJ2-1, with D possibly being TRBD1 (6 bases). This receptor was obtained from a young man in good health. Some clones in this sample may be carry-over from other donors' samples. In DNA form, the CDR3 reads TGTGCCAGCAGCTTCACAGGGAATGAGCAGTTCTTC. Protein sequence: CASSFTGNEQFF.